The 28 T cell receptor beta chains below all came from one sample that was sequenced in a study of response to subunit inactivated influenza vaccine (dated by TCRdb to the late 2010s). Library preparation used RT-PCR. This sample was sequenced with an Illumina HiSeq 2500. Using fastp trimming at Q25 and MiXCR clonotype assembly, TCRdb reanalyzed the public sequencing data and kept in-frame beta chains. Each entry merges the rows of one CDR3 protein and shows their most common DNA and genes. Counted in this sample were hundreds of thousands of distinct CDR3 sequences; over 9% of them appeared once. Of the sample, 11% falls within the top ten clones. These data were also reused for a study on T cells expressing NK-cell markers. The second source states: TCR beta cDNA libraries were prepared using 5'RACE template switching, which introduced a universal primer site and unique molecular identifiers.

Sequenced material: PBMCs from blood, taken on the day of vaccination. These receptors all come from a man in his fifties who received an inactivated influenza vaccine. Donor details come from another sample of the same person, matched by shared clones.

This clonotype was recorded at least ten times. The gene calls are TRBV7-9 and TRBJ2-5; D remains ambiguous. Germline values: CDR1 SEHNR, CDR2 FQNEAQ (reference sequence). V was pared by 2 bases and J by 2 bases, with 9 bases between. The CDR3 extends over 14 amino acids. The CDR3 nucleotides are TGTGCCAGCAGCTTATCAAGGTTACAAGAGACCCAGTACTTC. This encodes CASSLSRLQETQYF.

This clonotype was seen a handful of times. The chain recombines TRBV7-9 with TRBJ1-1; D call uncertain. In germline, CDR1 is SEHNR, CDR2 FQNEAQ (reference sequence). This CDR3 region has 11 residues. V lost 5 bases, J lost 7 bases, and 8 bases lay in between. The CDR3 nucleotides are TGTGCCAGCAGCGTTAGGGTTGAAGCTTTCTTT. It yields the protein CASSVRVEAFF.

This clonotype has more than one count but fewer than ten. V and J are TRBV20-1 and TRBJ2-1, with no clear D. CDR3 size: 11 residues. Deletions cut 1 base from V and 15 bases from J, with 13 bases between. Germline lookup yields CDR1 DFQATT and CDR2 SNEGSKA (reference sequence). The CDR3 DNA sequence: TGCAGTGCTAGAGGTGTGACGGAGACGTTCTTC. Its protein product is CSARGVTETFF.

The genes are TRBV30 and TRBJ2-3; D is possibly TRBD1 (6 bases). V lost 3 bases, J lost 1 base, and 11 bases lay in between. This CDR3 is 14 amino acids long. Germline V lookup: CDR1 GTSNPN, CDR2 SVGIG (reference sequence). In nucleotides, the CDR3 is TGTGCCTGGAGCAGGGGATTCGGCACAGATACGCAGTATTTT. Amino acid sequence: CAWSRGFGTDTQYF.

This clonotype was detected ten times or more. The V call is TRBV5-1, the J call TRBJ2-5; 8 bases align to TRBD1. V gave up 2 bases and J gave up 5 bases; unmatched junction bases: 8. CDR1 and CDR2 (germline): SGHRS, YFSETQ. CDR3 length: 15 amino acids. CDR3 sequence: CASSLRDRSEETQYF. CDR3 nucleotides: TGCGCCAGCAGCTTACGGGACAGGTCGGAGGAGACCCAGTACTTC.

The sample holds a few counts of this clonotype. V is TRBV18 and J is TRBJ2-1; TRBD2 aligns across 10 bases. Germline V gene lookup returns CDR1 KGHSH and CDR2 LQKENI. V lost 3 bases to trimming and J lost 13 bases; unmatched junction nucleotides: 12. The CDR3 has 15 residues. CDR3 DNA: TGTGCCAGCTCACCGAGCGGGGGGGCCACCTTATCCCAGTTCTTC. It encodes CASSPSGGATLSQFF.

The rearrangement links TRBV6-2 or TRBV6-3 to TRBJ2-1; D may be TRBD1 (6 bases). The V gene lost 2 bases and the J gene lost 3 bases, with 11 bases spanning the gap. Per germline, CDR1 MNHEY and CDR2 SVGEGT. There are 15 residues in the CDR3. The CDR3 sequence: CASSYRGQFYNEQFF. CDR3 nucleotides: TGTGCCAGCAGTTACCGCGGACAGTTCTACAATGAGCAGTTCTTC.

This chain connects TRBV7-8 to TRBJ2-3; D remains ambiguous. The CDR3 contains 16 residues. The V gene lost 5 bases and the J gene lost 2 bases, with 17 bases spanning the gap. Germline V CDR1 and CDR2: SGHVS, FQNEAQ. The CDR3 spells CASSIQAIHFTDTQYF. As DNA, the CDR3 is TGTGCCAGCAGCATTCAGGCTATCCATTTCACAGATACGCAGTATTTT.

This clonotype was counted between two and nine times. The chain joins TRBV4-2 to TRBJ2-2; D is uncertain. Germline V gene sequence: CDR1 LGHNA, CDR2 YNFKEQ. This CDR3 is built from 13 residues. V was clipped by 4 bases and J by 5 bases, with 8 bases between them. This CDR3 reads CASSREYTGELFF. DNA of the CDR3: TGTGCCAGCAGCCGAGAGTATACCGGGGAGCTGTTTTTT.

This clonotype was counted only a few times. V usage is TRBV29-1 and J usage is TRBJ1-3; a possible D gene is TRBD1 (6 bases). CDR1 and CDR2 from the germline V gene are SQVTM and ANQGSEA. Trimming shortened V by 7 bases and J by 2 bases, and 9 bases separated the two germline ends. The CDR3 has 12 amino acids. DNA of the CDR3: TGCAGCGCCGGACAGCCTGGAAACACCATATATTTT. Translation gives CSAGQPGNTIYF.

This clonotype was detected ten times or more. The chain combines TRBV28 with TRBJ2-3; 7 bases match TRBD2. Trimming at V came to 5 bases and at J to 2 bases, leaving 10 bases not matched to a gene. The CDR3 is 16 residues long. Germline lookup yields CDR1 MDHEN and CDR2 SYDVKM. CDR3 in DNA: TGTGCCAGCAGTCGGCTCTTCGGGACTAACACAGATACGCAGTATTTT. Protein: CASSRLFGTNTDTQYF.

This clonotype occurred a few times. The chain has TRBV11-2 and TRBJ2-5; D is possibly TRBD2 (7 bases). The CDR3 is 15 residues long. V was shortened by 1 base and J by 7 bases, with 16 bases between the two germline ends. Germline CDR1 SGHAT, CDR2 FQNNGV. The CDR3 loop reads CASSLVGAGAGTQYF. The CDR3 DNA sequence: TGTGCCAGCAGCTTAGTAGGCGCGGGGGCGGGGACCCAGTACTTC.

This clonotype was detected a few times. The chain carries TRBV3-1 and TRBJ2-7; 8 nucleotides line up with TRBD1. The CDR3 totals 13 residues. The J segment lost 5 bases and the V segment lost 3 bases, leaving 3 bases of the junction unmatched. In germline, CDR1 is LGHDT, CDR2 YNNKEL (reference sequence). The CDR3 bases are TGTGCCAGCAGCCAGGACAGGGTCCACGAGCAGTACTTC. It encodes CASSQDRVHEQYF.

This sequence joins TRBV5-1 and TRBJ2-5, with 11 bases fitting TRBD2. In germline, CDR1 is SGHRS, CDR2 YFSETQ. V lost 7 bases and J lost 6; bases outside the gene matches: 5. The CDR3 has 13 residues. This CDR3 is CASLAGGSQTQYF. DNA for the CDR3: TGCGCCAGCCTAGCGGGAGGATCACAGACCCAGTACTTC. The whole variable domain, filled in from reference TRBV5-1 and TRBJ2-5, reads KAGVTQTPRYLIKTRGQQVTLSCSPISGHRSVSWYQQTPGQGLQFLFEYFSETQRNKGNFPGRFSGRQFSNSRSEMNVSTLELGDSALYLCASLAGGSQTQYFGPGTRLLVL.

CDR3 region: CASGLGGNEQFF. For the CDR3, the DNA is TGTGCTAGTGGTTTGGGGGGGAATGAGCAGTTCTTC. The chain links TRBV12-5 to TRBJ2-1; D tentatively fits TRBD1 or TRBD2 (5 bases each). Per germline, CDR1 LGHNT and CDR2 FRNRAP. Trimming removed 1 base at V and 7 bases at J, with 5 bases between. The CDR3 has 12 amino acids.

This clonotype was detected a few times. The chain recombines TRBV7-2 with TRBJ2-7; D is unclear. The CDR3 has 15 amino acids. Trimming cost V 1 base and J 2 bases, with 12 bases left between them. Germline CDR1 SGHTA, CDR2 FQGNSA. CDR3 in DNA: TGTGCCAGCAGCTTAGGGGGTCTAAAAACCTACGAGCAGTACTTC. Encoded protein: CASSLGGLKTYEQYF.

This clonotype turned up a few times. The J gene is TRBJ1-4, the V gene TRBV5-6, with TRBD1 matching 8 bases. CDR1 and CDR2 from the germline V gene are SGHDT and YYEEEE. Germline trimming cut 2 bases from V and 0 bases from J; bases unmatched to any gene: 12. The CDR3 has 19 residues. The CDR3 DNA sequence: TGTGCCAGCAGCTTCTCCGGGACAGGCTTGGGGACAACTAATGAAAAACTGTTTTTT. It yields the protein CASSFSGTGLGTTNEKLFF.

This clonotype showed up just a few times. The gene calls are TRBV12-3 or TRBV12-4 and TRBJ2-7; no reliable D call. V gave up 7 bases and J gave up 7 bases, with 17 bases separating them. This CDR3 is built from 13 residues. CDR3 sequence reads: CASKSYSLGEQYF. In DNA form, the CDR3 reads TGTGCCAGCAAGAGCTACTCCCTTGGAGAGCAGTACTTC.

The chain is built from TRBV19 and TRBJ2-2, with TRBD1 matching 10 bases. Germline V lookup: CDR1 LNHDA, CDR2 SQIVND (reference sequence). V shed 6 bases and J 4 bases; nucleotides not matched to a gene: 11. The CDR3 runs to 17 residues. For the CDR3, the DNA is TGTGCCAGTAGCCAAGGGACAGGGGTCGCGGGCACCGGGGAGCTGTTTTTT. Translation gives CASSQGTGVAGTGELFF.

V usage is TRBV2 and J usage is TRBJ1-4; D remains unclear. Germline V gene lookup returns CDR1 SNHLY and CDR2 FYNNEI. V lost 6 bases to trimming and J lost 8 bases, with 16 bases between them. The CDR3 has 14 amino acids. The CDR3 loop reads CASSERRLREKLFF. As DNA, the CDR3 is TGTGCCAGCAGCGAGCGACGGCTTAGGGAAAAACTGTTTTTT. Full variable domain (remainder filled in from reference TRBV2 and TRBJ1-4): EPEVTQTPSHQVTQMGQEVILRCVPISNHLYFYWYRQILGQKVEFLVSFYNNEISEKSEIFDDQFSVERPDGSNFTLKIRSTKLEDSAMYFCASSERRLREKLFFGSGTQLSVL.

Turning to this clonotype: The junction departs from germline at one end; a sequencing error may be responsible. The chain employs TRBV27 and TRBJ2-1; 10 bases match TRBD2. This CDR3 is built from 14 residues. Germline CDR1 reads MNHEY; CDR2 reads SMNVEV (reference sequence). The CDR3 DNA is TGTGCCAGCAGTATCCTAGCGGGGGACAATGAGCGGTTCTTC. It yields the protein CASSILAGDNERFF.

In this sample, this clonotype turned up once. The CDR3 loop reads CSGQRGPDNEQFF. The DNA of the CDR3 is TGCAGCGGCCAAAGGGGACCCGACAATGAGCAGTTCTTC. This rearrangement joins TRBV29-1 to TRBJ2-1, with D tentatively TRBD1 or TRBD2 (5 bases each). V was shortened by 7 bases and J by 5 bases, with 15 bases between the two germline ends. Germline loops: CDR1 SQVTM, CDR2 ANQGSEA. The CDR3 is 13 amino acids.

The chain recombines TRBV10-2 with TRBJ2-1; 13 nucleotides line up with TRBD2. V trimming: 6 bases; J trimming: 2 bases; junction bases outside the gene matches: 7. The CDR3 has 17 amino acids. Germline-derived CDR1 and CDR2 are WSHSY and SAAADI. The CDR3 DNA is TGCGCCAGCAGGCCGACTAGCGGGAGGTTAGCCTACAATGAGCAGTTCTTC. It yields the protein CASRPTSGRLAYNEQFF.

This clonotype was observed a few times. The chain recombines TRBV20-1 with TRBJ2-3, with 7 nucleotides matching TRBD1. This CDR3 has 16 residues. Looked up from germline, CDR1 is DFQATT and CDR2 is SNEGSKA (reference sequence). With 2 bases clipped from V and 3 bases from J, the junction kept 11 bases outside the gene matches. The chain's CDR3 is CSARPSGTEPTDTQYF. DNA for the CDR3: TGCAGTGCTAGACCCTCCGGGACAGAGCCTACAGATACGCAGTATTTT.

This chain uses TRBV5-1 with TRBJ2-3, with 8 positions matching TRBD1. CDR3 length: 15 residues. CDR1 and CDR2 (germline): SGHRS, YFSETQ. V was pared by 5 bases and J by 1 base, with 6 bases of the junction left unmatched. The CDR3 coding sequence is TGCGCCAGCAGAGAGACGGGACAGGGCACAGATACGCAGTATTTT. Translation: CASRETGQGTDTQYF.

This clonotype came up once. The chain combines TRBV30 with TRBJ2-1; TRBD2 might be the D (6 bases). Germline CDR1 and CDR2: GTSNPN and SVGIG (reference sequence). The CDR3 length is 11 residues. The V end was cut by 2 bases, the J end by 9 bases, with 8 bases between. The CDR3 region is CAWSIGGEQFF. For the CDR3, the DNA is TGTGCCTGGAGTATCGGGGGTGAGCAGTTCTTC.

The CDR3 sequence: CASSQGGQVAGTQYF. The CDR3 DNA is TGCGCCAGCAGCCAAGGGGGACAGGTGGCCGGGACCCAGTACTTC. The chain employs TRBV4-1 and TRBJ2-5; 8 bases agree with TRBD1. With V trimmed by 1 base and J by 7 bases, 8 bases remained unmatched. This CDR3 region has 15 residues. The germline CDR1 and CDR2 sequences are MGHRA and YSYEKL.

In this sample, this clonotype turned up a few times. The chain employs TRBV6-1 and TRBJ2-7; TRBD1 or TRBD2 may be the D gene (5 bases each). V was trimmed by 8 bases and J by 2 bases, leaving 19 bases between them. The CDR3 totals 15 residues. Germline V gene lookup returns CDR1 MNHNS and CDR2 SASEGT. The DNA for the CDR3 is TGTGCCAGCGCCTACAGAGGGAAAGGGGCCTACGAGCAGTACTTC. Translation gives CASAYRGKGAYEQYF.